Listed below are T cell receptor beta chains from one sample, sequenced in a study of blood T cells in healthy people across ages. Each CDR3 protein is one row after TCRdb ran MiXCR on the 5' RACE reads. The sample yields some 1.4 million distinct CDR3 sequences, about 40% seen once. The sequencing sample was made of blood. The receptors were sampled from a woman aged 18-29 years in good health. The CDR3 runs from the conserved cysteine through the conserved F or W. A D gene is named only where the DNA matches it firmly. Only some rows state a clone size, as once, few, many or a class for expanded clones.

d_call: TRBD2; cdr3_length: 15; v_call: TRBV9; j_call: TRBJ2-1; clone_size: .; cdr3_nt: TGTGCCAGCAGCATGAGACTAGCGGGGTACAATGAGCAGTTCTTC; cdr3_aa: CASSMRLAGYNEQFF
d_call: TRBD1; cdr3_length: 14; v_call: TRBV10-3; j_call: TRBJ1-1; clone_size: many; cdr3_nt: TGTGCCATCACGCCGGGACAGGGGAACACTGAAGCTTTCTTT; cdr3_aa: CAITPGQGNTEAFF
d_call: .; cdr3_length: 19; v_call: TRBV6-9; j_call: TRBJ2-6; clone_size: few; cdr3_nt: TGTGCCAGCAGTCTTAACCACGGGACCGACATATCTGGGGCCAACGTCCTGACTTTC; cdr3_aa: CASSLNHGTDISGANVLTF
d_call: .; cdr3_length: 14; v_call: TRBV15; j_call: TRBJ1-2; clone_size: .; cdr3_nt: TGTGCCACCAGCAGAGATAGGGGGTCGAATGGCTACACCTTC; cdr3_aa: CATSRDRGSNGYTF
d_call: TRBD1; cdr3_length: 14; v_call: TRBV27; j_call: TRBJ2-4; clone_size: few; cdr3_nt: TGTGCCAGCAAGAACAGGGGTGGGACGGACATTCAGTACTTC; cdr3_aa: CASKNRGGTDIQYF
d_call: .; cdr3_length: 16; v_call: TRBV12-3/TRBV12-4; j_call: TRBJ2-3; clone_size: many; cdr3_nt: TGTGCCAGCAGTTTCCCAAGGGGCGGATCGGCAGATACGCAGTATTTT; cdr3_aa: CASSFPRGGSADTQYF
d_call: .; cdr3_length: 16; v_call: TRBV20-1; j_call: TRBJ2-1; clone_size: many; cdr3_nt: TGCAGTGCTAGAGGGGGCAATTGGGAGGTCGACGATGAGCAGTTCTTC; cdr3_aa: CSARGGNWEVDDEQFF
d_call: TRBD2; cdr3_length: 16; v_call: TRBV14; j_call: TRBJ2-1; clone_size: .; cdr3_nt: TGTGCCAGCAGCCACGTAGCGGGAGGGGCCTACAATGAGCAGTTCTTC; cdr3_aa: CASSHVAGGAYNEQFF
d_call: .; cdr3_length: 14; v_call: TRBV7-2; j_call: TRBJ1-2; clone_size: many; cdr3_nt: TGTGCCAGCAGTTTGGCCGGGGGCGACTATGGCTACACCTTC; cdr3_aa: CASSLAGGDYGYTF
d_call: .; cdr3_length: 14; v_call: TRBV6-8; j_call: TRBJ2-7; clone_size: .; cdr3_nt: TGTGCCAGCAGTTACTCGAGGAGCCCCGTCGGAACGTACTTC; cdr3_aa: CASSYSRSPVGTYF
d_call: TRBD1; cdr3_length: 14; v_call: TRBV29-1; j_call: TRBJ1-3; clone_size: .; cdr3_nt: TGCAGCGTGGAACTAGGGGGCCGACGGAACACCATATATTTT; cdr3_aa: CSVELGGRRNTIYF
d_call: .; cdr3_length: 13; v_call: TRBV7-9; j_call: TRBJ1-1; clone_size: .; cdr3_nt: TGTGCCAGCAGCCCCATGGGACAACAGAAAACTTTCTTT; cdr3_aa: CASSPMGQQKTFF
d_call: TRBD2; cdr3_length: 14; v_call: TRBV9; j_call: TRBJ2-7; clone_size: .; cdr3_nt: TGTGCCAGCAGCCCCGGGGAGGGGTCCGACGAGCAGTACTTC; cdr3_aa: CASSPGEGSDEQYF
d_call: TRBD2; cdr3_length: 15; v_call: TRBV28; j_call: TRBJ2-1; clone_size: once; cdr3_nt: TGTGCCAGCCGCAGTCACGGGGGGGGCCGGAATGAGCAGTTCTTC; cdr3_aa: CASRSHGGGRNEQFF
d_call: .; cdr3_length: 16; v_call: TRBV9; j_call: TRBJ2-1; clone_size: .; cdr3_nt: TGTGCCAGCAGCGTAGTAGGAGGGGACTCCTACAATGAGCAGTTCTTC; cdr3_aa: CASSVVGGDSYNEQFF
d_call: .; cdr3_length: 15; v_call: TRBV5-1; j_call: TRBJ2-7; clone_size: few; cdr3_nt: TGCGCCAGCAGCTGGGGTTCTAGCGAGACCTACGAGCAGTACTTC; cdr3_aa: CASSWGSSETYEQYF
d_call: TRBD1; cdr3_length: 14; v_call: TRBV12-3/TRBV12-4; j_call: TRBJ1-1; clone_size: few; cdr3_nt: TGTGCCAGCAGTTTAACAGGGGGCCGGACTGAAGCTTTCTTT; cdr3_aa: CASSLTGGRTEAFF
d_call: .; cdr3_length: 14; v_call: TRBV12-3/TRBV12-4; j_call: TRBJ2-1; clone_size: .; cdr3_nt: TGTGCCAGCAGTGTTGTAGTAGGGATCGATGAGCAGTTCTTC; cdr3_aa: CASSVVVGIDEQFF
d_call: .; cdr3_length: 12; v_call: TRBV20-1; j_call: TRBJ2-5; clone_size: .; cdr3_nt: TGCAGTGCTCGGGACTCCGCAATGACCCAGTACTTC; cdr3_aa: CSARDSAMTQYF
d_call: .; cdr3_length: 17; v_call: TRBV5-1; j_call: TRBJ1-6; clone_size: few; cdr3_nt: TGCGCCAGCAGCTTGGCCCTGGACTCACTAGATAATTCACCCCTCCACTTT; cdr3_aa: CASSLALDSLDNSPLHF
d_call: TRBD1; cdr3_length: 14; v_call: TRBV20-1; j_call: TRBJ1-2; clone_size: .; cdr3_nt: TGCAGTGCTCTAAACAGGGGGGGGAACTATGGCTACACCTTC; cdr3_aa: CSALNRGGNYGYTF
d_call: TRBD1; cdr3_length: 17; v_call: TRBV27; j_call: TRBJ2-7; clone_size: .; cdr3_nt: TGTGCCAGCAGTTCCGCAGACAGGGGGGGATCTATCTACGAGCAGTACTTC; cdr3_aa: CASSSADRGGSIYEQYF
d_call: TRBD1; cdr3_length: 16; v_call: TRBV20-1; j_call: TRBJ1-1; clone_size: few; cdr3_nt: TGCAGTGCTAGAGACCGGGACAGCGGAACGAACACTGAAGCTTTCTTT; cdr3_aa: CSARDRDSGTNTEAFF
d_call: .; cdr3_length: 14; v_call: TRBV4-1; j_call: TRBJ2-5; clone_size: few; cdr3_nt: TGCGCCAGCAGCCAAGCTGCGGCTCAAGAGACCCAGTACTTC; cdr3_aa: CASSQAAAQETQYF
d_call: TRBD1; cdr3_length: 16; v_call: TRBV5-1; j_call: TRBJ2-7; clone_size: .; cdr3_nt: TGCGCCAGCAGCTTGGCACAGGGGGCGACGACCTACGAGCAGTACTTC; cdr3_aa: CASSLAQGATTYEQYF
d_call: .; cdr3_length: 15; v_call: TRBV7-3; j_call: TRBJ2-3; clone_size: .; cdr3_nt: TGTGCCAGCAGCCCAGGCCGGGGGCAGGGAGATACGCAGTATTTT; cdr3_aa: CASSPGRGQGDTQYF
d_call: .; cdr3_length: 14; v_call: TRBV27; j_call: TRBJ1-2; clone_size: .; cdr3_nt: TGTGCCAGCAGTTTGGACACCTCAAACTATGGCTACACCTTC; cdr3_aa: CASSLDTSNYGYTF
d_call: .; cdr3_length: 13; v_call: TRBV2; j_call: TRBJ1-2; clone_size: few; cdr3_nt: TGTGCCAGCAAAGTCTTGGAACAGTATGGCTACACCTTC; cdr3_aa: CASKVLEQYGYTF
d_call: .; cdr3_length: 15; v_call: TRBV4-1; j_call: TRBJ2-3; clone_size: many; cdr3_nt: TGCGCCAGCAGCCAAGCTCATAAGTACACAGATACGCAGTATTTT; cdr3_aa: CASSQAHKYTDTQYF
d_call: .; cdr3_length: 12; v_call: TRBV7-8; j_call: TRBJ1-4; clone_size: .; cdr3_nt: TGTGCCAGCAGCGAAATAGGAGAAAAACTGTTTTTT; cdr3_aa: CASSEIGEKLFF
d_call: TRBD1; cdr3_length: 14; v_call: TRBV12-3/TRBV12-4; j_call: TRBJ1-5; clone_size: few; cdr3_nt: TGTGCCAGCAGTTTGGGGACAGGGATTCAGCCCCAGCATTTT; cdr3_aa: CASSLGTGIQPQHF
d_call: .; cdr3_length: 14; v_call: TRBV5-1; j_call: TRBJ2-3; clone_size: .; cdr3_nt: TGCGCCAGCAGCCCCCGGGGGGCTCAGGATACGCAGTATTTT; cdr3_aa: CASSPRGAQDTQYF
d_call: .; cdr3_length: 13; v_call: TRBV20-1; j_call: TRBJ2-7; clone_size: .; cdr3_nt: TGCAGTGCTAGCGCCGGGCCACTGGACGAGCAGTACTTC; cdr3_aa: CSASAGPLDEQYF
d_call: .; cdr3_length: 14; v_call: TRBV4-1; j_call: TRBJ2-5; clone_size: few; cdr3_nt: TGCGCCAGCAGCCCCCTAGCGCTGCAAGAGACCCAGTACTTC; cdr3_aa: CASSPLALQETQYF
d_call: TRBD1; cdr3_length: 14; v_call: TRBV28; j_call: TRBJ1-1; clone_size: few; cdr3_nt: TGTGCCAGCCTCGCAGGGGGTAGGAACACTGAAGCTTTCTTT; cdr3_aa: CASLAGGRNTEAFF
d_call: .; cdr3_length: 12; v_call: TRBV30; j_call: TRBJ2-7; clone_size: .; cdr3_nt: TGTGCCTGGGAAATCTCCTCCTACGAGCAGTACTTC; cdr3_aa: CAWEISSYEQYF
d_call: .; cdr3_length: 16; v_call: TRBV4-1; j_call: TRBJ2-7; clone_size: few; cdr3_nt: TGCGCCAGCAGCCAAAACCTCCGGACTGTAGGATCCGAGCAGTACTTC; cdr3_aa: CASSQNLRTVGSEQYF
d_call: TRBD2; cdr3_length: 15; v_call: TRBV9; j_call: TRBJ2-1; clone_size: few; cdr3_nt: TGTGCCAGCAGCCCATCGGGACTAGGGAACAATGAGCAGTTCTTC; cdr3_aa: CASSPSGLGNNEQFF
d_call: .; cdr3_length: 15; v_call: TRBV6-6; j_call: TRBJ1-1; clone_size: .; cdr3_nt: TGTGCCAGCACCTACATCGGGGGGCGGGACTCTGAAGCTTTCTTT; cdr3_aa: CASTYIGGRDSEAFF
d_call: .; cdr3_length: 15; v_call: TRBV9; j_call: TRBJ1-2; clone_size: .; cdr3_nt: TGTGCCAGCAGCGGGAGGGGAGCCACTAACTATGGCTACACCTTC; cdr3_aa: CASSGRGATNYGYTF
d_call: TRBD2; cdr3_length: 15; v_call: TRBV27; j_call: TRBJ2-1; clone_size: .; cdr3_nt: TGTGCCAGCAGTAAAGCGGGGGGGCCTTCGGATGAGCAGTTCTTC; cdr3_aa: CASSKAGGPSDEQFF
d_call: TRBD1; cdr3_length: 13; v_call: TRBV3-1; j_call: TRBJ1-1; clone_size: .; cdr3_nt: TGTGCCAGCAGCCCCACACGACAGGGTTTCGCTTTCTTT; cdr3_aa: CASSPTRQGFAFF
d_call: .; cdr3_length: 15; v_call: TRBV5-6; j_call: TRBJ2-1; clone_size: few; cdr3_nt: TGTGCCAGCAGCTTGGGGTATCCGGGAAGCAATGAGCAGTTCTTC; cdr3_aa: CASSLGYPGSNEQFF
d_call: .; cdr3_length: 13; v_call: TRBV25-1; j_call: TRBJ1-2; clone_size: few; cdr3_nt: TGTGCCAGCAGTGACCGCGCAGAATATGGCTACACCTTC; cdr3_aa: CASSDRAEYGYTF
d_call: TRBD2; cdr3_length: 17; v_call: TRBV5-1; j_call: TRBJ2-5; clone_size: .; cdr3_nt: TGCGCCAGCAGCGGAACCCGGACTAGCGGGGGCCACAATGAGCAGTACTTC; cdr3_aa: CASSGTRTSGGHNEQYF
d_call: TRBD2; cdr3_length: 15; v_call: TRBV6-1; j_call: TRBJ2-1; clone_size: once; cdr3_nt: TGTGCCAGCAGTGAAGGGACTAGCGGGAACAATGAGCAGTTCTTC; cdr3_aa: CASSEGTSGNNEQFF
d_call: .; cdr3_length: 15; v_call: TRBV4-1; j_call: TRBJ1-1; clone_size: few; cdr3_nt: TGCGCCAGCAGCCAGGTAGACAGGAGGAACACTGAAGCTTTCTTT; cdr3_aa: CASSQVDRRNTEAFF
d_call: .; cdr3_length: 16; v_call: TRBV6-5; j_call: TRBJ1-5; clone_size: .; cdr3_nt: TGTGCCAGCAGACACAGGGCAAGCCATAGCAATCAGCCCCAGCATTTT; cdr3_aa: CASRHRASHSNQPQHF
d_call: TRBD1; cdr3_length: 15; v_call: TRBV5-8; j_call: TRBJ1-1; clone_size: .; cdr3_nt: TGTGCCAGCAGTCATCGGACAGGGGGGGACACTGAAGCTTTCTTT; cdr3_aa: CASSHRTGGDTEAFF
d_call: TRBD1; cdr3_length: 15; v_call: TRBV30; j_call: TRBJ2-1; clone_size: .; cdr3_nt: TGTGCCTGGAGTGCGGACAGGGGGGCCTACAATGAGCAGTTCTTC; cdr3_aa: CAWSADRGAYNEQFF
d_call: .; cdr3_length: 17; v_call: TRBV4-2; j_call: TRBJ1-4; clone_size: few; cdr3_nt: TGTGCCAGCAGCCAAGATCCGGGGCCGTCAACTAATGAAAAACTGTTTTTT; cdr3_aa: CASSQDPGPSTNEKLFF
d_call: TRBD1; cdr3_length: 16; v_call: TRBV7-9; j_call: TRBJ1-5; clone_size: few; cdr3_nt: TGTGCCAGCAGCTCGGGACAGGGGGCGAGCAATCAGCCCCAGCATTTT; cdr3_aa: CASSSGQGASNQPQHF
d_call: .; cdr3_length: 14; v_call: TRBV14; j_call: TRBJ2-7; clone_size: few; cdr3_nt: TGTGCCAGCTCCCGGGCCGCCCCGTCCTACGAGCAGTACTTC; cdr3_aa: CASSRAAPSYEQYF